This T cell receptor beta chain was sequenced for a study of control samples from healthy donors and cancer patients. Germline-derived CDR1 and CDR2 are MNHNS and SASEGT. J was trimmed by 8 bases and V by 2 bases; bases with no gene match: 5. There are 14 residues in the CDR3. Sequenced by immunoSEQ multiplex PCR; TCRdb stores in-frame clones only, minus some. The sample has under 200,000 clones, roughly 94% seen once. The TCR originated in a woman between 35 and 50 years old in good health. The sequencing input was blood. The chain links TRBV6-1 to TRBJ1-4; 7 nucleotides agree with TRBD1. The DNA for the CDR3 is TGTGCCAGCAGTGAATTCCTGGGACAGGAAAAACTGTTTTTT. Its translation is CASSEFLGQEKLFF.